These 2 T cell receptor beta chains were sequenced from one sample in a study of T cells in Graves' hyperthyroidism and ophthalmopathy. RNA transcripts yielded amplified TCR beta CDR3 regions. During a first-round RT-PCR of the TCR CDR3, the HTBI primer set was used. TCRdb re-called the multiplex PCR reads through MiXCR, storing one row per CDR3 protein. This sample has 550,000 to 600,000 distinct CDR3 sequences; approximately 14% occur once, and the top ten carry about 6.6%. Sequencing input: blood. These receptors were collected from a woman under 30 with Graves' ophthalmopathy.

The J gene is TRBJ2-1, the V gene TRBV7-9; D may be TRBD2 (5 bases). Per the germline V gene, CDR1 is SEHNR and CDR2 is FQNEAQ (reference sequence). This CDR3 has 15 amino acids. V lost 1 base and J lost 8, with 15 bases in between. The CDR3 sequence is CASSLDPRGGYEQFF. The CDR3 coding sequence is TGTGCCAGCAGCTTAGATCCCCGGGGTGGCTATGAGCAGTTCTTC. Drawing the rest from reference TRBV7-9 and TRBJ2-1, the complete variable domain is DTGVSQNPRHKITKRGQNVTFRCDPISEHNRLYWYRQTLGQGPEFLTYFQNEAQLEKSRLLSDRFSAERPKGSFSTLEIQRTEQGDSAMYLCASSLDPRGGYEQFFGPGTRLTVL.

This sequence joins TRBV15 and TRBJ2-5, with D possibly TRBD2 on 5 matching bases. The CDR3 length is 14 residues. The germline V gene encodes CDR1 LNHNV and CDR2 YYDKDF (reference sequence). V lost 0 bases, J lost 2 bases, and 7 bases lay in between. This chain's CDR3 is CATSREGSQETQYF. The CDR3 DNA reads TGTGCCACCAGCAGAGAGGGGAGTCAAGAGACCCAGTACTTC.